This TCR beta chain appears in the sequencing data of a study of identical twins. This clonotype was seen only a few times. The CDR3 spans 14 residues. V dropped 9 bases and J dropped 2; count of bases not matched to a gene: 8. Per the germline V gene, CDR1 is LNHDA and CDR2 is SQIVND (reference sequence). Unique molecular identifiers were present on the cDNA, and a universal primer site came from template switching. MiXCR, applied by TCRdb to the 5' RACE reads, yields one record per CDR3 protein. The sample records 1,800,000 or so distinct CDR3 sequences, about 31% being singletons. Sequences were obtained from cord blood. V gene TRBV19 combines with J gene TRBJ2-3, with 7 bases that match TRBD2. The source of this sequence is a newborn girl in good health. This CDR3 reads CASSIAGPTDTQYF. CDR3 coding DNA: TGTGCCAGCAGCATAGCGGGTCCCACAGATACGCAGTATTTT.